This entry describes one T cell receptor beta chain. This clonotype was seen more than once but under ten times. Which antigen it targets is not known. Per-base quality was not reported, and no clone a single base away is much larger than it. For repertoire sequencing, the TCR beta CDR3 regions were amplified from RNA transcripts. The first round of RT-PCR was done with HTBI primers and the Qiagen OneStep RT-PCR kit, and was followed by a second round of multiplex PCR, then size selection and purification. The libraries underwent paired-end sequencing with 100 bp reads on an Illumina HiSeq2000. In the original analysis: SOAPnuke was used for read processing, and reads with adapters, uncalled bases, a mean Phred below 15, or no exact constant-primer or identifier match were discarded. High-quality paired reads were merged with COPE v1.2.5. Clonotypes were defined as unique nucleotide sequences and were aligned to IMGT TRB V, D and J references using MiTCR v1.1. The analysis was limited to V-J combinations with a frequency above 0.0001, which together covered roughly 99% of the repertoires. For each V-J combination, a TCR clonal expansion and chaos score was defined as the ratio of F50 clonal expansion to chaos observed in the TCRdist matrix. Welch's t-statistics and random forest were used to reduce features to about 13 V-J combinations, which were fed into a naive Bayes classifier. Thyroid-blood repertoire similarity was quantified with the Morisita-Horn index. TCRdb passed the public sequencing reads through fastp at Q25 and MiXCR, retaining productive beta sequences. Records with the same CDR3 protein are collapsed into one entry carrying the most frequent genes and DNA. These V and J calls are TCRdb output, not the study's own analysis. The sample table records approximately 380,000 distinct CDR3 sequences; 21% of these occur just once. Jointly, the top ten make up approximately 3.2% of the sample.

From the cysteine up to the phenylalanine, the CDR3 has a length of 15 residues. Just CDR3 DNA is preserved here, 45 bases in frame from base 1. According to the germline V gene, CDR1 reads SNHLY and CDR2 reads FYNNEI. Trimming takes 2 bases off V and 8 bases off J; junction bases not matched to a gene: 8. The entry originates in a study of Graves' ophthalmopathy and Graves' hyperthyroidism (dated by TCRdb to the late 2010s). Broadly, across the study: Peripheral blood samples were taken at the time of initial diagnosis, before any treatment was given. The study used TCR beta repertoire signatures to distinguish Graves' ophthalmopathy from Graves' hyperthyroidism and to predict progression to ophthalmopathy. In total, 135 blood samples were TCR-sequenced: approximately 42 ophthalmopathy, roughly 80 hyperthyroidism and roughly 17 hyperthyroidism-to-ophthalmopathy patients. To explore V-J signatures that distinguish ophthalmopathy from hyperthyroidism, a discovery set of 100 patients was enrolled, made up of around 44 with ophthalmopathy and 57 with stable hyperthyroidism. For independent validation, a separate cohort was made up of some 19 hyperthyroidism patients plus 17 patients who later progressed from hyperthyroidism to ophthalmopathy. In about 6 hyperthyroidism patients, T-cell repertoires of thyroid tissue and blood were compared. Once sampling was done, hyperthyroidism patients were given methimazole at a starting dose of 30 mg daily, while ophthalmopathy patients were given high-dose intravenous methylprednisolone. For training and testing, the approximately 97 patients in the discovery cohort were randomly divided in a 7:3 ratio.

A patient counted as having stable hyperthyroidism if there was no progression to ophthalmopathy within 18 months of follow-up. Patients with hyperthyroidism were aged 18 to 65 years, had been newly diagnosed, and had a disease duration of less than 2 months. Patients were excluded if they had other autoimmune diseases, uncontrolled infections, pregnancy or lactation. Diagnosis was based on clinical symptoms, serum thyroxine, TRAb, thyroid ultrasound and orbital computed tomography. Ficoll-Paque density gradient centrifugation was used to isolate PBMCs from around 10 ml of fresh peripheral blood. Total RNA was extracted using Trizol reagent, and RNA quality was checked on an Agilent 2100 Bioanalyzer. Findings and caveats that apply to the study as a whole: In validation, the model predicted ophthalmopathy progression with 55% to 71% sensitivity and roughly 78% specificity; some twelve predicted patients were CT-confirmed with GO in a median of around 6 months. No statistical method was used to predetermine the sample size, and group allocation was not hidden from the investigators. Most of the expanded thyroid clonotypes with a frequency above 0.001 were also detected in blood, and it was suggested that the thyroid immune response may be reflected by blood repertoires. In cross-validation, the 13-signature model distinguished ophthalmopathy from stable hyperthyroidism with less than 90% sensitivity and about 81% specificity, while in the test set the corresponding values were roughly 80% and 75%.

This clonotype was obtained from a woman between 18 and 29 years old with stable Graves' hyperthyroidism. Donor details come from another sample of the same person, matched by shared clones. The sample taken for sequencing was peripheral blood. This chain joins TRBV2 to TRBJ1-2, and 10 bases in between align with TRBD1. The CDR3 protein is CASSESRDRGPGYTF. The DNA is TGTGCCAGCAGTGAATCCCGGGACAGGGGTCCCGGCTACACCTTC.